This T cell receptor beta chain was sequenced for a study of beta chain features in type 1 diabetes. Broader study findings: In comparison with healthy donors, patients had naive, central memory and Treg TCRB repertoires that appeared more similar. All four CD4+ subsets from Type 1 diabetes patients carried moderately but significantly shorter TCRB CDR3s.

Using CD45RO/CCR7/CD25/CD127/CD95/CD27, CD4+ naive, central memory, regulatory and stem cell-like memory cells were sorted. Expressed TCRB transcripts were sequenced because the entire RNA isolate underwent reverse transcription. Libraries were prepared by immunoSEQ multiplex PCR; TCRdb keeps only in-frame clonotypes and omits some of them. This sample yields over 600,000 clones, of which 9.5% to 15% are seen a single time; 0.095% to 0.15% belongs to the top ten. This clone turned up a few times. Its antigen remains unknown. This sample also contains other DNA sequences that code for the same CDR3. The V gene's germline CDR1 is MNHEY and CDR2 SVGAGI. V lost 0 bases to trimming and J lost 4 bases, with 9 bases between them. The CDR3 covers 14 residues.

V usage is TRBV6-5 and J usage is TRBJ1-2; D might be TRBD1 (5 bases). Sequenced: naive CD4+ T cells from blood. The clonotype comes from a man aged 25-45 years with type 1 diabetes. The CDR3 region is CASSYSGQGYGYTF. The CDR3 DNA reads TGTGCCAGCAGTTACTCCGGCCAGGGCTATGGCTACACCTTC.